This T cell receptor (beta chain) stems from a study of post-analysis software for immune sequencing data. As for the study in general: Several disease courses (relapsing-remitting, secondary progressive and progressive-relapsing) of multiple sclerosis were included.

The sample holds a few counts of this clonotype. Its antigen is still unknown. This CDR3 region has 13 residues. V was shortened by 3 bases and J by 6 bases, with 11 bases between the two germline ends. The V gene's germline CDR1 is KGHSH and CDR2 LQKENI. Notes on the study in general: Normalized Chao1 diversity was significantly lower in multiple sclerosis patients than in controls. Samples from a shared batch, those prepared together, strongly co-clustered by F measure. Elevated frequency relative to controls characterized several TRBV segments in patients, TRBV5-6, TRBV5-1 and TRBV20-1 among them.

The authors incorporated unique molecular identifiers into the TCR beta cDNA libraries. TCRdb analysed the PCR reads with MiXCR anew, one entry per CDR3 protein. This table holds fewer than 550,000 distinct CDR3 sequences, 34% found once. This TCR was sampled from a girl under 18 with multiple sclerosis. The rearrangement joins TRBV18 to TRBJ1-2; D may be TRBD1 (5 bases). Sample: blood. The CDR3 loop is CASSPRVEDGYTF. The CDR3 bases are TGTGCCAGCTCACCCAGGGTTGAGGATGGCTACACCTTC.